Shown below are 31 T cell receptor beta chains from a single sample sequenced in a study of blood T cells in healthy people across ages (dated by TCRdb to 2013 to 2016). Libraries came from 5' RACE. The sequencer was an Illumina HiSeq 2500. The second PCR ran for about 7 to 11 cycles and used a J-beta primer mix along with a sample-barcoded 5' primer. The public reads were reanalyzed by TCRdb: fastp trimming at Q25, MiXCR alignment, in-frame beta chains only. Every entry covers one CDR3 protein and lists the most common genes and DNA from its rows. The sample table lists 1.6 million or so distinct CDR3 sequences, about 35% of them with a count of one. The top ten constitute around 11% of the sample. Sequenced: blood. These receptors all stem from a woman aged 25 to 39 in good health.

The rearrangement joins TRBV5-1 to TRBJ2-3; the match to TRBD1 covers 8 bases. This CDR3 has 17 residues. CDR1 and CDR2 from the germline V gene are SGHRS and YFSETQ. V was pared by 5 bases and J by 1 base, with 12 bases of the junction left unmatched. The CDR3 DNA sequence: TGCGCCAGCAGTCGGACAGGGACCACCGTACGCACAGATACGCAGTATTTT. Translated, it gives CASSRTGTTVRTDTQYF.

The chain links TRBV5-1 to TRBJ1-1; D not certain. V dropped 4 bases and J dropped 2 bases, with 12 bases sitting between them. The CDR3 loop spans 14 amino acids. Germline-derived CDR1 and CDR2 are SGHRS and YFSETQ. The CDR3 sequence is CASSPDIGNTEAFF. CDR3 coding DNA: TGCGCCAGCAGCCCAGACATTGGAAACACTGAAGCTTTCTTT.

The gene calls are TRBV3-1 and TRBJ2-2; D call uncertain. CDR3 length: 17 residues. CDR1 and CDR2 from the germline V gene are LGHDT and YNNKEL (reference sequence). The V end was cut by 5 bases, the J end by 4 bases, with 20 bases between. The CDR3 is CASSGHYAPPRTGELFF. CDR3 coding DNA: TGTGCCAGCAGCGGCCATTACGCCCCGCCCCGCACCGGGGAGCTGTTTTTT.

This sequence joins TRBV12-3 or TRBV12-4 and TRBJ2-1, with TRBD2 identical over 10 bases. This CDR3 is 19 amino acids long. The J segment lost 4 bases and the V segment lost 4 bases, leaving 16 bases of the junction unmatched. The CDR3: CASSSAPGTSALRYNEQFF. The CDR3 DNA reads as TGTGCCAGCAGTTCCGCGCCGGGGACTAGCGCACTAAGGTACAATGAGCAGTTCTTC.

The chain employs TRBV5-1 and TRBJ2-3; tentatively, D is TRBD2 (6 bases). The CDR3 sequence is 15 residues long. V dropped 2 bases and J dropped 3 bases, with 13 bases sitting between them. Germline loops: CDR1 SGHRS, CDR2 YFSETQ. CDR3 DNA sequence: TGCGCCAGCAGCTTTAATGGCGGGAAAACAGATACGCAGTATTTT. Encoded protein: CASSFNGGKTDTQYF.

This sequence joins TRBV9 and TRBJ1-2; D remains ambiguous. In germline, CDR1 is SGDLS, CDR2 YYNGEE. The CDR3 length is 15 residues. V was shortened by 0 bases and J by 2 bases, with 11 bases between the two germline ends. The CDR3 protein is CASSVGLGSNYGYTF. For the CDR3, the DNA is TGTGCCAGCAGCGTAGGTTTGGGGTCCAACTATGGCTACACCTTC. Supplemented by reference TRBV9 and TRBJ1-2, the full variable domain reads DSGVTQTPKHLITATGQRVTLRCSPRSGDLSVYWYQQSLDQGLQFLIQYYNGEERAKGNILERFSAQQFPDLHSELNLSSLELGDSALYFCASSVGLGSNYGYTFGSGTRLTVV.

J is TRBJ2-1 and V is TRBV20-1; D is perhaps TRBD2 (5 bases). V lost 2 bases and J 0 bases, leaving 11 bases between the germline ends. This CDR3 is built from 15 residues. Germline CDR1 is DFQATT and CDR2 is SNEGSKA (reference sequence). The CDR3 nucleotides are TGCAGTGCTAGAAGGCTAGCTGACTCCTACAATGAGCAGTTCTTC. This codes for CSARRLADSYNEQFF.

This clonotype was counted between two and nine times. The chain joins TRBV12-3 or TRBV12-4 to TRBJ2-5; TRBD1 aligns across 7 bases. V gave up 4 bases and J gave up 5 bases; unmatched junction bases: 10. The CDR3 has 15 amino acids. CDR3 residues: CASSSVAGGLETQYF. The CDR3 DNA follows: TGTGCCAGCAGTTCGGTGGCAGGGGGTTTGGAGACCCAGTACTTC.

The J gene is TRBJ2-4, the V gene TRBV18, with TRBD1 as a possible D gene (6 bases). V lost 4 bases and J lost 6, with 19 bases in between. The CDR3 contains 16 residues. CDR1 is KGHSH, CDR2 LQKENI, per germline. CDR3 amino acids: CASSQIWTEGRNIQYF. The CDR3 DNA is TGTGCCAGCTCACAAATCTGGACAGAAGGGAGAAACATTCAGTACTTC.

This clonotype was observed at least ten times. The CDR3 protein is CASSVAETQYF. The CDR3 nucleotides read TGTGCCAGCAGCGTCGCGGAGACCCAGTACTTC. V and J are TRBV3-1 and TRBJ2-5; the D is unclear. Germline V gene sequence: CDR1 LGHDT, CDR2 YNNKEL (reference sequence). V lost 5 bases to trimming and J lost 5 bases, with 6 bases between them. The CDR3 covers 11 residues.

This chain joins TRBV20-1 and TRBJ2-3; 10 nucleotides line up with TRBD2. The CDR3 length is 17 residues. Germline CDR1 is DFQATT and CDR2 is SNEGSKA (reference sequence). The V gene end was trimmed by 5 bases and the J gene end by 0 bases; junction bases not matched to a gene: 11. CDR3 sequence (DNA): TGCAGTGCTGTAGCGGGAGGCCAACTTCCTAGCACAGATACGCAGTATTTT. It yields the protein CSAVAGGQLPSTDTQYF.

With regard to this clonotype: It may be a read error: a sequence one base away is much more abundant. The V call is TRBV29-1, the J call TRBJ1-2, with D perhaps TRBD1 (5 bases). The CDR3 is 13 residues long. The ends were cut back, 3 bases at V and 8 bases at J, with 16 bases in the middle. Per the germline V gene, CDR1 is SQVTM and CDR2 is ANQGSEA. CDR3 DNA sequence: TGCAGCGTTGACCCCGGGGTAGGGGAAGGCTACACCTTC. It codes for CSVDPGVGEGYTF.

The sample holds a few counts of this clonotype. This chain joins TRBV5-1 and TRBJ2-1; D is perhaps TRBD2 (6 bases). Deletions cut 3 bases from V and 8 bases from J, with 21 bases between. Per germline, CDR1 SGHRS and CDR2 YFSETQ. The CDR3 length is 16 residues. CDR3: CASSWVGGDTGDEQFF. The DNA for the CDR3 is TGCGCCAGCAGCTGGGTGGGGGGAGACACGGGCGATGAGCAGTTCTTC.

This clonotype was counted a few times. Sequence at one end of the junction differs from germline and may be a read error. The chain uses TRBV3-1 and TRBJ2-7, with TRBD1 matching 9 bases. Germline assignment: CDR1 LGHDT and CDR2 YNNKEL (reference sequence). The CDR3 consists of 16 residues. CDR3 coding DNA: TGTGCCAGCAGCCAAGATCCCAGACAGGGGGGCTACGGGCAGTACTTC. It specifies CASSQDPRQGGYGQYF.

The chain employs TRBV20-1 and TRBJ2-1; TRBD2 agrees at 13 bases. Germline V gives CDR1 DFQATT, CDR2 SNEGSKA (reference sequence). The junction had 3 bases not matched to a gene; V was cut back by 3 bases and J by 4 bases. CDR3 length: 15 residues. The CDR3 DNA sequence: TGCAGTGCTAGGCGGACTAGCGGGGGTTACAATGAGCAGTTCTTC. Its translation is CSARRTSGGYNEQFF.

This clonotype turned up a few times. CDR3 sequence: CAISDNEGSWDRGQREQYF. CDR3 nucleotide sequence: TGTGCCATCAGTGATAACGAGGGGTCTTGGGACAGGGGCCAACGGGAGCAGTACTTC. The chain recombines TRBV10-3 with TRBJ2-7, with 10 positions matching TRBD1. Germline-derived CDR1 and CDR2 are ENHRY and SYGVKD. Trimming took 3 bases from V and 7 from J; bases not matched to a gene: 21. This CDR3 is 19 amino acids long.

This clonotype has only a few counts. The genes are TRBV28 and TRBJ2-5; D not certain. Germline V lookup: CDR1 MDHEN, CDR2 SYDVKM. CDR3 length: 14 residues. Trimming removed 3 bases at V and 5 bases at J, with 13 bases between. CDR3 coding DNA: TGTGCCAGCAGTTTCAGCTCTATGGGGGAGACCCAGTACTTC. Translation gives CASSFSSMGETQYF.

The chain carries TRBV7-9 and TRBJ2-3; perhaps TRBD2 as D (6 bases). CDR3 length: 16 residues. With 1 base removed from V and 2 bases from J, the gap between germline ends came to 13 bases. The germline V gene encodes CDR1 SEHNR and CDR2 FQNEAQ (reference sequence). The CDR3 loop reads CASSLVRGELTDTQYF. CDR3 in DNA: TGTGCCAGCAGCTTAGTTCGCGGGGAACTCACAGATACGCAGTATTTT. The whole variable domain, filled in from reference TRBV7-9 and TRBJ2-3, reads DTGVSQNPRHKITKRGQNVTFRCDPISEHNRLYWYRQTLGQGPEFLTYFQNEAQLEKSRLLSDRFSAERPKGSFSTLEIQRTEQGDSAMYLCASSLVRGELTDTQYFGPGTRLTVL.

The genes are TRBV6-5 and TRBJ2-1; 8 bases are shared with TRBD1. Germline V CDR1 and CDR2: MNHEY, SVGAGI. V shed 0 bases and J 7 bases; nucleotides not matched to a gene: 2. The CDR3 extends over 14 amino acids. The CDR3 DNA follows: TGTGCCAGCAGTTACTCGGGACAGGTTAATGAGCAGTTCTTC. Its translation is CASSYSGQVNEQFF.

The chain uses TRBV4-1 and TRBJ2-6, with D tentatively TRBD1 or TRBD2 (5 bases each). The CDR3 consists of 17 residues. The germline gives CDR1 MGHRA, CDR2 YSYEKL. The V gene lost 3 bases and the J gene lost 0 bases, with 12 bases spanning the gap. CDR3 sequence: CASSQGTVSSGANVLTF. CDR3 DNA sequence: TGCGCCAGCAGCCAGGGGACGGTAAGCTCTGGGGCCAACGTCCTGACTTTC.

The chain combines TRBV20-1 with TRBJ1-2; TRBD1 might be the D (5 bases). V dropped 6 bases and J dropped 5 bases, with 13 bases sitting between them. The germline V gene encodes CDR1 DFQATT and CDR2 SNEGSKA (reference sequence). The CDR3 covers 12 residues. CDR3 amino acids: CSASPDTYGYTF. In DNA, the CDR3 is TGCAGTGCCTCCCCGGACACTTATGGCTACACCTTC.

This chain joins TRBV9 and TRBJ1-2; 7 nucleotides agree with TRBD1. Trimming cost V 4 bases and J 0 bases; bases outside gene matches: 6. The germline gives CDR1 SGDLS, CDR2 YYNGEE. CDR3 length equals 15 residues. The CDR3, as DNA: TGTGCCAGCAGCTTCAGACAGGGCTCTAACTATGGCTACACCTTC. Its translation is CASSFRQGSNYGYTF.

CDR3 coding DNA: TGCAGTGCCCTCCCACCCGGGACAGGGCATCAGCCCCAGCATTTT. This encodes CSALPPGTGHQPQHF. The chain couples TRBV20-1 to TRBJ1-5; 9 nucleotides line up with TRBD1. J was trimmed by 5 bases and V by 6 bases; bases with no gene match: 11. The CDR3 loop spans 15 amino acids. Germline V lookup: CDR1 DFQATT, CDR2 SNEGSKA (reference sequence).

This clonotype was observed a few times. This chain links TRBV29-1 with TRBJ1-2; 7 bases line up with TRBD1. The J segment lost 4 bases and the V segment lost 5 bases, leaving 7 bases of the junction unmatched. Germline V gives CDR1 SQVTM, CDR2 ANQGSEA. The CDR3 runs to 13 residues. CDR3 region: CSVSTGVGYGYTF. CDR3 nucleotides: TGCAGCGTTTCTACAGGGGTGGGCTATGGCTACACCTTC.

This clonotype showed up just a few times. The chain employs TRBV28 and TRBJ2-7; 7 bases map to TRBD2. The CDR3 has 16 residues. V gave up 7 bases and J gave up 0 bases; unmatched junction bases: 12. The germline CDR1 and CDR2 sequences are MDHEN and SYDVKM. The CDR3 coding sequence is TGTGCCAGCACCCAAGGCCGAGCGGGACCCTCCTACGAGCAGTACTTC. Protein product: CASTQGRAGPSYEQYF.

This clonotype turned up a few times. The genes are TRBV10-3 and TRBJ2-7; D is unresolved. V lost 2 bases and J lost 4, with 6 bases in between. Germline CDR1 is ENHRY and CDR2 is SYGVKD. The CDR3 runs 12 residues. The chain's CDR3 is CAISEQAYEQYF. The CDR3 DNA is TGTGCCATCAGTGAGCAGGCTTACGAGCAGTACTTC.

J is TRBJ2-5 and V is TRBV4-1; 7 bases map to TRBD1. The CDR3 loop spans 15 amino acids. Germline lookup yields CDR1 MGHRA and CDR2 YSYEKL. V lost 1 base, J lost 9 bases, and 11 bases stayed unmatched. The CDR3 protein is CASSQGDSPLGAQYF. The CDR3 nucleotides are TGCGCCAGCAGCCAAGGGGACAGCCCGCTAGGGGCCCAGTACTTC.

The chain joins TRBV6-6 to TRBJ2-5, with 9 bases that match TRBD2. This CDR3 is built from 16 residues. The trim removed 7 bases at V and 5 bases at J, leaving 14 bases unmatched. The germline gives CDR1 MNHNY, CDR2 SVGAGI (reference sequence). The DNA for the CDR3 is TGTGCCAGCAACAGCGTAATAGCGGGAGAAGGGGAGACCCAGTACTTC. Protein product: CASNSVIAGEGETQYF.

The rearrangement uses TRBV6-2 or TRBV6-3 and TRBJ1-4; tentatively, D is TRBD1 (5 bases). V was pared by 5 bases and J by 8 bases, with 18 bases between. There are 15 residues in the CDR3. CDR1 is MNHEY, CDR2 SVGEGT, per germline. CDR3 amino acids: CASSDRLSEGEKLFF. CDR3 sequence (DNA): TGTGCCAGCAGTGACCGACTCTCCGAGGGGGAAAAACTGTTTTTT.

Of note for this clonotype: A read error may account for a junction end that differs from germline. The CDR3, as DNA: TGTGCCAGCAGCCCGGACAGGGGGCCAGGGGCCAACGTCCCGACTTTC. Translating it yields CASSPDRGPGANVPTF. The V and J genes are TRBV13 and TRBJ2-6; TRBD1 matches 11 bases. The germline V gene has CDR1 PRHDT and CDR2 FYEKMQ (reference sequence). This CDR3 has 16 amino acids.

The sample holds many counts of this clonotype. The germline gene is not matched at one end of the junction; a read error may be the cause. The rearrangement links TRBV4-1 to TRBJ2-5, with D perhaps TRBD1 (5 bases). Per the germline V gene, CDR1 is MGHRA and CDR2 is YSYEKL. This CDR3 region has 13 residues. In DNA form, the CDR3 reads TGTGCCAGCAGCCAGGGCAGTGTGGAGACCCAGTACTTC. Its protein is CASSQGSVETQYF.